The 22 T cell receptor beta chains below all came from one sample that was sequenced in a study of T cell clonotyping in hematopoietic cell transplantation. TCRdb's table, derived via immunoSEQ multiplex PCR, lists solely in-frame clones and lacks some. The table shows some 30,000 clones, with about 94% occurring only once. Specimen: PBMCs, collected 100 days after allogeneic stem cell transplant. The source of these receptors is a female patient between 50 and 60 years old who had an allogeneic stem cell transplant from a related donor, so the T cells may come from the graft donor. Some clones in this sample may be carry-over from other donors' samples.

This clone was recorded only once. The V and J genes are TRBV19 and TRBJ2-7; the D is unclear. Deletions cut 5 bases from V and 2 bases from J, with 10 bases between. From germline, CDR1 is LNHDA and CDR2 SQIVND (reference sequence). This CDR3 comprises 13 residues. CDR3: CASSPRSTYEQYF. The CDR3 DNA reads as TGTGCCAGTAGTCCTAGAAGTACCTACGAGCAGTACTTC.

The CDR3 reads CASSLGGQGDSYGYTF. DNA for the CDR3: TGCGCCAGCAGCTTGGGGGGACAGGGGGACTCCTATGGCTACACCTTC. The chain recombines TRBV5-1 with TRBJ1-2; TRBD1 aligns across 11 bases. CDR1 and CDR2 from the germline V gene are SGHRS and YFSETQ. Trimming took 0 bases from V and 4 from J; bases not matched to a gene: 5. The CDR3 contains 16 residues.

The chain links TRBV7-3 to TRBJ1-3; 9 bases line up with TRBD1. J gave up 4 bases and V 2 bases, and 15 bases lay outside the gene matches. Germline loops: CDR1 SGHTA, CDR2 FQGTGA. This CDR3 has 19 residues. The CDR3 DNA follows: TGTGCCAGCAGCTTACCCAAATTTACAGGGGGCGGTAGGGGAAACACCATATATTTT. It encodes CASSLPKFTGGGRGNTIYF.

The rearrangement uses TRBV2 and TRBJ1-2, with D possibly being TRBD1 (6 bases). Trimming cost V 5 bases and J 7 bases, with 14 bases left between them. CDR1 is SNHLY, CDR2 FYNNEI, per germline. The CDR3 is 13 amino acids. The CDR3 DNA sequence: TGTGCCAGCAGTTCCCCTACAGGGTTTGGCTACACCTTC. It yields the protein CASSSPTGFGYTF.

This chain joins TRBV6-5 and TRBJ1-4, with D unclear. V was shortened by 3 bases and J by 5 bases, with 13 bases between the two germline ends. Germline V lookup: CDR1 MNHEY, CDR2 SVGAGI. CDR3 size: 15 residues. In DNA, the CDR3 is TGTGCCAGCAGTTATAAGACCTTTGGGAATGAAAAACTGTTTTTT. It is translated as CASSYKTFGNEKLFF.

CDR3 DNA sequence: TGTGCCAGCAGCTTAACTAGCGGGGAATCCGAGCAGTACTTC. This codes for CASSLTSGESEQYF. The J gene is TRBJ2-7, the V gene TRBV7-9, with 10 bases matching TRBD2. V was clipped by 2 bases and J by 6 bases; unmatched bases: 4. Per germline, CDR1 SEHNR and CDR2 FQNEAQ (reference sequence). The CDR3 loop spans 14 amino acids.

CDR3 coding DNA: TGCGCCAGCAGCTCCGCCCCTAGCGGCTCGACAGATACGCAGTATTTT. This encodes CASSSAPSGSTDTQYF. The gene calls are TRBV5-1 and TRBJ2-3, with 7 bases lining up with TRBD2. The CDR3 loop spans 16 amino acids. Germline values: CDR1 SGHRS, CDR2 YFSETQ. Trimming took 3 bases from V and 3 from J; bases not matched to a gene: 10.

This clone has only one observation. The chain links TRBV15 to TRBJ1-3; 8 bases are a match to TRBD1. In germline, CDR1 is LNHNV, CDR2 YYDKDF (reference sequence). V dropped 1 base and J dropped 3; count of bases not matched to a gene: 2. The CDR3 covers 15 residues. The CDR3 is CATSRGQGLGNTIYF. DNA for the CDR3: TGTGCCACCAGCAGAGGACAGGGGCTTGGAAACACCATATATTTT. The whole variable domain, remainder taken from reference TRBV15 and TRBJ1-3, is DAMVIQNPRYQVTQFGKPVTLSCSQTLNHNVMYWYQQKSSQAPKLLFHYYDKDFNNEADTPDNFQSRRPNTSFCFLDIRSPGLGDTAMYLCATSRGQGLGNTIYFGEGSWLTVV.

This chain uses TRBV7-6 with TRBJ1-1; perhaps TRBD1 as D (6 bases). The V gene's germline CDR1 is SGHVS and CDR2 FNYEAQ. CDR3 length equals 16 residues. V shed 0 bases and J shed 4 bases, with 15 bases lying between them. CDR3: CASSLARGAGGTEAFF. The CDR3 DNA sequence: TGTGCCAGCAGCTTAGCGCGGGGGGCTGGGGGCACTGAAGCTTTCTTT.

The J gene is TRBJ1-1, the V gene TRBV29-1; D gene ambiguous. Germline-derived CDR1 and CDR2 are SQVTM and ANQGSEA. Trimming stripped 4 bases from V and 6 bases from J, with 15 bases between. CDR3 length: 13 amino acids. CDR3 amino acids: CSVGEAVRAEAFF. Written as DNA, the CDR3 is TGCAGCGTTGGCGAGGCGGTAAGAGCTGAAGCTTTCTTT.

The chain couples TRBV2 to TRBJ2-3, with 14 bases lining up with TRBD2. Germline V gene lookup returns CDR1 SNHLY and CDR2 FYNNEI. The CDR3 is 16 amino acids. V shed 4 bases and J 1 base; nucleotides not matched to a gene: 1. The CDR3 sequence: CASSGLAGGGTDTQYF. CDR3 DNA sequence: TGTGCCAGCAGTGGACTAGCGGGGGGGGGCACAGATACGCAGTATTTT. The variable domain in full, completed from reference TRBV2 and TRBJ2-3, reads EPEVTQTPSHQVTQMGQEVILRCVPISNHLYFYWYRQILGQKVEFLVSFYNNEISEKSEIFDDQFSVERPDGSNFTLKIRSTKLEDSAMYFCASSGLAGGGTDTQYFGPGTRLTVL.

The rearrangement joins TRBV27 to TRBJ2-3; 12 bases match TRBD2. Germline V CDR1 and CDR2: MNHEY, SMNVEV (reference sequence). CDR3 length: 17 amino acids. V was pared by 3 bases and J by 5 bases, with 9 bases of the junction left unmatched. The CDR3 spells CASSFSSGGGMGDTQYF. DNA of the CDR3: TGTGCCAGCAGTTTTTCTAGCGGGGGGGGGATGGGAGATACGCAGTATTTT.

The chain uses TRBV11-2 and TRBJ1-3; a possible D gene is TRBD1 (6 bases). The length of the CDR3 is 15 residues. V was cut by 4 bases and J by 0 bases, with 10 bases left in between. Germline V lookup: CDR1 SGHAT, CDR2 FQNNGV. CDR3 amino acids: CASSSGHSSGNTIYF. CDR3 DNA: TGTGCCAGCAGCTCGGGACACTCCTCTGGAAACACCATATATTTT.

This chain links TRBV19 with TRBJ1-5, with 8 bases that match TRBD1. The V gene's germline CDR1 is LNHDA and CDR2 SQIVND (reference sequence). After removal of 6 bases from V and 7 bases from J, the junction contained 5 bases not matched to a gene. The CDR3 runs 13 residues. This chain's CDR3 is CASSPQGAQPQHF. Written as DNA, the CDR3 is TGTGCCAGTAGCCCTCAGGGGGCCCAGCCCCAGCATTTT.

The CDR3 here is CAISESQRSAGETQYF. The CDR3 nucleotides are TGTGCCATCAGTGAGTCGCAGCGGAGCGCCGGAGAGACCCAGTACTTC. This chain uses TRBV10-3 with TRBJ2-5; tentative D call: TRBD2 (5 bases). CDR1 and CDR2 (germline): ENHRY, SYGVKD. Trimming left V 0 bases short and J 4 bases short, with 15 bases between. This CDR3 is 16 amino acids long.

The rearrangement joins TRBV7-6 to TRBJ1-1; D call uncertain. Trimming took off 5 bases at V and 1 base at J, with 14 bases between the two ends. The V gene's germline CDR1 is SGHVS and CDR2 FNYEAQ. This CDR3 region has 15 residues. The CDR3 nucleotides read TGTGCCAGCAGCCTGAATCCGATTCGGAACACTGAAGCTTTCTTT. This codes for CASSLNPIRNTEAFF.

In its sample, this clone was seen once. The V and J genes are TRBV15 and TRBJ1-2, with a possible D match to TRBD1 (5 bases). V dropped 1 base and J dropped 4 bases, with 7 bases sitting between them. The CDR3 is 13 residues long. CDR1 is LNHNV and CDR2 is YYDKDF in the germline V gene (reference sequence). The CDR3 loop reads CATSRAGAYGYTF. DNA for the CDR3: TGTGCCACCAGCAGAGCTGGGGCCTATGGCTACACCTTC.

V gene TRBV5-8 combines with J gene TRBJ2-3, with 9 bases that match TRBD2. Germline values: CDR1 SGHTS, CDR2 YDEGEE. After removal of 0 bases from V and 6 bases from J, the junction contained 5 bases not matched to a gene. The CDR3 is made up of 15 amino acids. The CDR3, as DNA: TGTGCCAGCAGCTTGGAACTAGCGGGTGGGGATACGCAGTATTTT. Translation: CASSLELAGGDTQYF.

The J gene is TRBJ1-6, the V gene TRBV6-5; possible D gene TRBD1, 5 bases. The germline CDR1 and CDR2 sequences are MNHEY and SVGAGI. This CDR3 is 14 amino acids long. The V end lost 8 bases, the J end lost 10 bases, and 18 bases lay between the germline ends. In DNA form, the CDR3 reads TGTGCCAGCGGTACAACAGGTGGTGCCTCACCCCTCCACTTT. This gives the protein CASGTTGGASPLHF.

The V and J genes are TRBV9 and TRBJ1-6, with D perhaps matching TRBD1 (5 bases). This CDR3 spans 17 amino acids. Germline values: CDR1 SGDLS, CDR2 YYNGEE. Trimming left V 0 bases short and J 8 bases short, with 18 bases between. In nucleotides, the CDR3 is TGTGCCAGCAGCGTAGATTCGCGCAGGGTTGATCATTCACCCCTCCACTTT. It specifies CASSVDSRRVDHSPLHF.

This rearrangement joins TRBV6-6 to TRBJ1-2, with D possibly being TRBD1 (6 bases). CDR1 MNHNY and CDR2 SVGAGI come from the germline V gene (reference sequence). The CDR3 runs 13 residues. Trimming removed 5 bases from V and 2 bases from J, with 9 bases in between. The CDR3 spells CASSAQGNYGYTF. DNA of the CDR3: TGTGCCAGCAGTGCCCAGGGGAACTATGGCTACACCTTC.

The chain recombines TRBV6-5 with TRBJ1-2; D unclear. CDR1 MNHEY and CDR2 SVGAGI come from the germline V gene. This CDR3 is 14 amino acids long. Deletions cut 6 bases from V and 3 bases from J, with 14 bases between. CDR3 protein: CASSVGLGDYGYTF. Here the CDR3 DNA reads TGTGCCAGCAGCGTTGGGTTAGGCGACTATGGCTACACCTTC.